This T cell receptor beta chain originates from a study of blood T cells in healthy people across ages. Primed by a sample-barcoded 5' primer and a J-beta primer mix, a second PCR proceeded for about 7 to 12 cycles. In TCRdb, the 5' RACE reads were re-called with MiXCR into one record per CDR3 protein. The sample holds about a million distinct CDR3 sequences, under 40% seen once. CDR3 length: 16 residues. J lost 3 bases, V lost 6 bases, and 2 bases had no gene match. Germline V lookup: CDR1 LNHDA, CDR2 SQIVND (reference sequence). Sequencing used blood. This chain uses TRBV19 with TRBJ2-1; 16 positions agree with TRBD2. The sequence came from a man in his late teens or twenties in good health. CDR3 region: CASSGTSGGDYNEQFF. CDR3 nucleotide sequence: TGTGCCAGTAGCGGGACTAGCGGGGGGGACTACAATGAGCAGTTCTTC. Supplemented by reference TRBV19 and TRBJ2-1, the full variable domain reads DGGITQSPKYLFRKEGQNVTLSCEQNLNHDAMYWYRQDPGQGLRLIYYSQIVNDFQKGDIAEGYSVSREKKESFPLTVTSAQKNPTAFYLCASSGTSGGDYNEQFFGPGTRLTVL.